These 26 T cell receptor beta chains originate from one sample sequenced in a study of blood T cell repertoires in COVID-19. Measured with immunoSEQ multiplex PCR; TCRdb has only the in-frame clones, and not every one. The table has 82,000 or so clones, roughly 91% seen once. Sequencing used PBMCs or T cells enriched from blood (not recorded which). The receptors stem from a woman aged 45-65 years with acute COVID-19.

The chain uses TRBV27 and TRBJ2-5; 10 bases are shared with TRBD1. This CDR3 spans 15 amino acids. CDR1 is MNHEY, CDR2 SMNVEV, per germline (reference sequence). Trimming at V came to 5 bases and at J to 5 bases, leaving 8 bases not matched to a gene. CDR3 sequence (DNA): TGTGCCAGCAGTCTCAGCCCGGGACAGGGGGAGACCCAGTACTTC. It specifies CASSLSPGQGETQYF.

The genes are TRBV29-1 and TRBJ2-1, with TRBD2 identical over 10 bases. With V trimmed by 4 bases and J by 8 bases, 8 bases remained unmatched. Germline CDR1 and CDR2: SQVTM and ANQGSEA. The CDR3 totals 14 residues. This CDR3 reads CSVGRLAGDYEQFF. The CDR3 bases are TGCAGCGTTGGGCGGCTAGCGGGAGACTATGAGCAGTTCTTC.

The chain has TRBV19 and TRBJ2-5, with D perhaps TRBD1 (5 bases). CDR1 and CDR2 from the germline V gene are LNHDA and SQIVND (reference sequence). V dropped 4 bases and J dropped 5 bases, with 23 bases sitting between them. There are 17 residues in the CDR3. This CDR3 is CASSTPQGSSFVETQYF. Here the CDR3 DNA reads TGTGCCAGTAGTACCCCTCAGGGAAGCAGTTTCGTCGAGACCCAGTACTTC.

The rearrangement uses TRBV10-1 and TRBJ2-7; the match to TRBD2 covers 15 bases. Germline CDR1 is WNHNN and CDR2 is SYGVQD (reference sequence). CDR3 length equals 15 residues. J lost 5 bases, V lost 2 bases, and 1 base had no gene match. Here the CDR3 reads CASSEGTSGRNEQYF. In nucleotides, the CDR3 is TGCGCCAGCAGTGAGGGGACTAGCGGGAGGAACGAGCAGTACTTC.

The chain uses TRBV3-1 (or the pseudogene TRBV3-2) and TRBJ1-1; 7 positions match TRBD1. Germline V gives CDR1 LGHDT, CDR2 YNNKEL (reference sequence). Trimming took 4 bases from V and 4 from J; bases not matched to a gene: 12. CDR3 size: 16 residues. This CDR3 reads CASSRTGTDPLTEAFF. CDR3 DNA sequence: TGTGCCAGCAGCCGGACCGGGACAGACCCTCTCACTGAAGCTTTCTTT.

V is TRBV9 and J is TRBJ1-2, with TRBD1 matching 8 bases. The germline V gene has CDR1 SGDLS and CDR2 YYNGEE. V was pared by 5 bases and J by 4 bases, with 10 bases of the junction left unmatched. The length of the CDR3 is 15 residues. CDR3 in amino acids: CASSLKTGDLYGYTF. The CDR3 DNA follows: TGTGCCAGCAGTCTCAAGACAGGGGACCTCTATGGCTACACCTTC.

This rearrangement joins TRBV5-4 to TRBJ1-4, with TRBD1 as a possible D gene (6 bases). Germline V gene sequence: CDR1 SGHNT, CDR2 YYREEE (reference sequence). V was clipped by 4 bases and J by 5 bases, with 15 bases between them. The CDR3 extends over 15 amino acids. This CDR3 reads CASSPSDRPNEKLFF. The CDR3 DNA follows: TGTGCCAGCAGCCCCTCGGACAGACCGAATGAAAAACTGTTTTTT.

The chain has TRBV7-2 and TRBJ2-7; D gene ambiguous. This CDR3 spans 12 amino acids. The V and J ends lost 4 bases and 4 bases respectively, with 8 bases between them. Germline CDR1 and CDR2: SGHTA and FQGNSA. In DNA, the CDR3 is TGTGCCAGCAGCTCCCCCCTATACGAGCAGTACTTC. Translated, it gives CASSSPLYEQYF.

The chain is built from TRBV11-3 and TRBJ2-7; 8 bases match TRBD2. The trim removed 3 bases at V and 0 bases at J, leaving 7 bases unmatched. The germline V gene has CDR1 SGHNT and CDR2 YENEEA. CDR3 length: 16 amino acids. CDR3 in amino acids: CASSFVAGILSYEQYF. The DNA of the CDR3 is TGTGCCAGCAGCTTTGTAGCGGGAATCCTCTCCTACGAGCAGTACTTC.

In this sample, this clone turned up once. The chain employs TRBV29-1 and TRBJ1-3; TRBD1 might be the D (6 bases). CDR1 is SQVTM and CDR2 is ANQGSEA in the germline V gene. CDR3 length equals 13 residues. Deletions cut 4 bases from V and 4 bases from J, with 11 bases between. This CDR3 is CSVGGGSGNTIYF. In nucleotides, the CDR3 is TGCAGCGTTGGTGGGGGCTCGGGAAACACCATATATTTT.

J is TRBJ1-2 and V is TRBV30; the D gene is possibly TRBD1 (5 bases). Germline V gene lookup returns CDR1 GTSNPN and CDR2 SVGIG (reference sequence). Trimming left V 0 bases short and J 4 bases short, with 9 bases between. The CDR3 contains 13 residues. The CDR3 nucleotides read TGTGCCTGGAGTGTCCAGGGCGGCTATGGCTACACCTTC. Its translation is CAWSVQGGYGYTF. Full variable domain (outside the CDR3, taken from reference TRBV30 and TRBJ1-2): SQTIHQWPATLVQPVGSPLSLECTVEGTSNPNLYWYRQAAGRGLQLLFYSVGIGQISSEVPQNLSASRPQDRQFILSSKKLLLSDSGFYLCAWSVQGGYGYTFGSGTRLTVV.

This chain links TRBV7-2 with TRBJ1-1; TRBD1 is a possible D gene (6 bases). V was clipped by 4 bases and J by 3 bases, with 6 bases between them. CDR1 is SGHTA, CDR2 FQGNSA, per germline. The CDR3 runs 12 residues. The CDR3 DNA reads TGTGCCAGCAGCTGGACAGACACTGAAGCTTTCTTT. Its translation is CASSWTDTEAFF.

The chain joins TRBV20-1 to TRBJ1-2; D is possibly TRBD1 (5 bases). Germline V CDR1 and CDR2: DFQATT, SNEGSKA (reference sequence). V lost 5 bases to trimming and J lost 4 bases, with 8 bases between them. CDR3 size: 11 residues. CDR3 loop: CSAPTAYGYTF. CDR3 DNA sequence: TGCAGTGCTCCGACAGCCTATGGCTACACCTTC.

The count of this clone is one. The CDR3 DNA sequence: TGTGCCAGCAGCTCTTACAATGAGCAGTTCTTC. This translates into CASSSYNEQFF. This sequence joins TRBV12-3 or TRBV12-4 and TRBJ2-1, with D unclear. This CDR3 has 11 residues. Trimming took off 6 bases at V and 4 bases at J, with 4 bases between the two ends.

The rearrangement links TRBV7-3 to TRBJ2-1; 11 bases agree with TRBD2. CDR1 and CDR2 (germline): SGHTA, FQGTGA. J lost 3 bases, V lost 5 bases, and 0 bases had no gene match. This CDR3 is built from 14 residues. CDR3 sequence: CASSLAGGYNEQFF. The CDR3 bases are TGTGCCAGCAGCCTAGCGGGAGGCTACAATGAGCAGTTCTTC. Full variable domain (rest looked up from reference TRBV7-3 and TRBJ2-1): GAGVSQTPSNKVTEKGKYVELRCDPISGHTALYWYRQSLGQGPEFLIYFQGTGAADDSGLPNDRFFAVRPEGSVSTLKIQRTERGDSAVYLCASSLAGGYNEQFFGPGTRLTVL.

This rearrangement joins TRBV7-3 to TRBJ2-1; TRBD2 matches 11 bases. V shed 4 bases and J 9 bases; nucleotides not matched to a gene: 5. The CDR3 covers 14 residues. CDR1 SGHTA and CDR2 FQGTGA come from the germline V gene. The CDR3 region has the DNA TGTGCCAGCAGCTCCGGACTAGCGGGTGGTGAGCAGTTCTTC. Residues: CASSSGLAGGEQFF.

The V call is TRBV3-1 (or the pseudogene TRBV3-2), the J call TRBJ2-7; 10 bases map to TRBD2. CDR3 length equals 14 residues. The trim removed 5 bases at V and 9 bases at J, leaving 10 bases unmatched. In germline, CDR1 is LGHDT, CDR2 YNNKEL (reference sequence). In DNA form, the CDR3 reads TGTGCCAGCAGCTCACCCGGGACTAGCGTCTGGCAGTACTTC. Amino acid sequence: CASSSPGTSVWQYF.

The chain couples TRBV6-6 to TRBJ1-5; 12 bases fit TRBD1. The V gene end was trimmed by 6 bases and the J gene end by 4 bases; junction bases not matched to a gene: 7. The CDR3 runs 16 residues. Germline lookup yields CDR1 MNHNY and CDR2 SVGAGI (reference sequence). CDR3 protein: CASSPGQGAENQPQHF. CDR3 nucleotide sequence: TGTGCCAGCAGCCCGGGACAGGGGGCCGAAAATCAGCCCCAGCATTTT.

V gene TRBV6-5 combines with J gene TRBJ1-2, with D unresolved. This CDR3 is built from 15 residues. Deletions cut 4 bases from V and 1 base from J, with 13 bases between. Germline CDR1 reads MNHEY; CDR2 reads SVGAGI. The CDR3, as DNA: TGTGCCAGCAGTTTCCTCGGTGCCCTTAACTATGGCTACACCTTC. Protein sequence: CASSFLGALNYGYTF.

This CDR3 reads CASSLWSSGKGKNIQYF. The CDR3 bases are TGTGCCAGCAGTTTGTGGAGTAGCGGGAAGGGCAAAAACATTCAGTACTTC. The gene calls are TRBV28 and TRBJ2-4; 8 positions agree with TRBD2. Trimming cost V 3 bases and J 3 bases; bases outside gene matches: 10. Germline lookup yields CDR1 MDHEN and CDR2 SYDVKM. The CDR3 has 17 amino acids.

The chain carries TRBV11-3 and TRBJ1-1, with D hard to call. The CDR3 is 12 residues long. V lost 1 base and J lost 3, with 3 bases in between. Germline CDR1 SGHNT, CDR2 YENEEA. The CDR3 reads CASSLGDTEAFF. As DNA, the CDR3 is TGTGCCAGCAGCTTAGGAGACACTGAAGCTTTCTTT.

This chain uses TRBV6-1 with TRBJ1-1; 10 bases fit TRBD1. V dropped 1 base and J dropped 5; count of bases not matched to a gene: 7. This CDR3 contains 16 residues. CDR1 MNHNS and CDR2 SASEGT come from the germline V gene. CDR3 bases: TGTGCCAGCAGTGAAGAGACAGGGGGCGCAAAAACTGAAGCTTTCTTT. Translated: CASSEETGGAKTEAFF.

The chain combines TRBV10-3 with TRBJ2-3; the match to TRBD1 covers 8 bases. Germline loops: CDR1 ENHRY, CDR2 SYGVKD. The trim removed 5 bases at V and 4 bases at J, leaving 8 bases unmatched. This CDR3 comprises 15 residues. The CDR3 spells CAISPDRGVADTQYF. CDR3 nucleotides: TGTGCCATCAGTCCTGACAGGGGAGTCGCAGATACGCAGTATTTT.

This clone showed up just a few times. The chain is built from TRBV30 and TRBJ1-3; tentative D call: TRBD1 (5 bases). CDR1 GTSNPN and CDR2 SVGIG come from the germline V gene (reference sequence). The germline V and J ends were trimmed by 7 bases and 1 base, with 11 bases remaining between them. The CDR3 is made up of 13 amino acids. The CDR3 DNA sequence: TGTGCCTTTCAAGGGGAATCTGGAAACACCATATATTTT. It encodes CAFQGESGNTIYF.

The rearrangement uses TRBV19 and TRBJ2-7; D is possibly TRBD2 (6 bases). The CDR3 sequence is 15 residues long. The germline CDR1 and CDR2 sequences are LNHDA and SQIVND (reference sequence). V was shortened by 3 bases and J by 1 base, with 13 bases between the two germline ends. The CDR3 reads CASSIGGIGSYEQYF. The CDR3 coding sequence is TGTGCCAGTAGTATTGGGGGGATAGGATCCTACGAGCAGTACTTC.

This chain links TRBV29-1 with TRBJ1-5; possible D gene TRBD1, 6 bases. The V end was cut by 5 bases, the J end by 2 bases, with 13 bases between. CDR1 and CDR2 (germline): SQVTM, ANQGSEA. This CDR3 contains 14 residues. The CDR3 sequence is CSVIRTAGNQPQHF. DNA for the CDR3: TGCAGCGTTATAAGGACAGCGGGCAATCAGCCCCAGCATTTT.